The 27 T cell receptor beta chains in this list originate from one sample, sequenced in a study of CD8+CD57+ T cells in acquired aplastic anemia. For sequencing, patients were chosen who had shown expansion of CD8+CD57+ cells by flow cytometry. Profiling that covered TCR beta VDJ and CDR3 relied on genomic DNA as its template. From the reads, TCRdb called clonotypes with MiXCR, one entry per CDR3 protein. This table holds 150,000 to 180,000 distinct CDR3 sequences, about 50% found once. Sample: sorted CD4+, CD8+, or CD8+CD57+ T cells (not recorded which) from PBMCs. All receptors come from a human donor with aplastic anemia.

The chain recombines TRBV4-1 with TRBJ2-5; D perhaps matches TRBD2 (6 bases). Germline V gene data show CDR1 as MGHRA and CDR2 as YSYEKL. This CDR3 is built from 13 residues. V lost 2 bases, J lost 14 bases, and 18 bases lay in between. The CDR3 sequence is CASSQTLGSPPYF. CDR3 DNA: TGCGCCAGCAGCCAAACCCTCGGGAGTCCCCCTTACTTC.

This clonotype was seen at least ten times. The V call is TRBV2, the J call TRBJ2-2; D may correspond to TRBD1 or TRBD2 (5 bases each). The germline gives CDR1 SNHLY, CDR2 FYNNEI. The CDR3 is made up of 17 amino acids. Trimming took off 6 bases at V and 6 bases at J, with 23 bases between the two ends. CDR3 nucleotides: TGTGCCAGCAGGGGAACCCTATTAGGCAGGGACGCCGGGGAGCTGTTTTTT. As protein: CASRGTLLGRDAGELFF.

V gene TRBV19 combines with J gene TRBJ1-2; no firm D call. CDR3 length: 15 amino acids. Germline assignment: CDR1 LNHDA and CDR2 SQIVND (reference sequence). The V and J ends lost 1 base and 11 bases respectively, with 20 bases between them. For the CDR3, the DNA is TGTGCCAGTAGTATAGGCCAGGCGATCTATGGAGGGTACACCTTC. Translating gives CASSIGQAIYGGYTF.

CDR3 in amino acids: CASSQIGTASYEQYF. The CDR3 DNA is TGCGCCAGCAGCCAGATCGGGACAGCAAGCTACGAGCAGTACTTC. J is TRBJ2-7 and V is TRBV5-1, with 7 bases aligning to TRBD1. Germline CDR1 is SGHRS and CDR2 is YFSETQ. The V and J ends lost 4 bases and 3 bases, in that order; junction bases with no gene match: 10. The CDR3 loop spans 15 amino acids.

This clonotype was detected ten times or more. The DNA for the CDR3 is TGTGCCACCCTAGCCCCCGGACTCTACAATGAGCAGTTCTTC. Translation gives CATLAPGLYNEQFF. The chain joins TRBV10-3 to TRBJ2-1, with D possibly matching TRBD2 (5 bases). Trimming shortened V by 10 bases and J by 3 bases, and 16 bases separated the two germline ends. Germline loops: CDR1 ENHRY, CDR2 SYGVKD. This CDR3 contains 14 residues.

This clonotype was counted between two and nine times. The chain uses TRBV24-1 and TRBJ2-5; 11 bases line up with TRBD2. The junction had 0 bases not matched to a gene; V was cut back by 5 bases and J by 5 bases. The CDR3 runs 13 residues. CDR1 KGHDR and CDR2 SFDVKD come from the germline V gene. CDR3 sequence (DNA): TGTGCCACCAGTGCTAGCGGGAGGGAGACCCAGTACTTC. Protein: CATSASGRETQYF.

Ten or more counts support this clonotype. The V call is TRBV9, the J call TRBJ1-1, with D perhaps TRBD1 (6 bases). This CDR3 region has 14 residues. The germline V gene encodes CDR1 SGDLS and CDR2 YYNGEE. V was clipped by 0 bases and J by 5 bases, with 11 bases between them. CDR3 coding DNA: TGTGCCAGCAGCGTAGAGGGGGGAGGGACTGAAGCTTTCTTT. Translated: CASSVEGGGTEAFF. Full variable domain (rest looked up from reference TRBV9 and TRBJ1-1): DSGVTQTPKHLITATGQRVTLRCSPRSGDLSVYWYQQSLDQGLQFLIQYYNGEERAKGNILERFSAQQFPDLHSELNLSSLELGDSALYFCASSVEGGGTEAFFGQGTRLTVV.

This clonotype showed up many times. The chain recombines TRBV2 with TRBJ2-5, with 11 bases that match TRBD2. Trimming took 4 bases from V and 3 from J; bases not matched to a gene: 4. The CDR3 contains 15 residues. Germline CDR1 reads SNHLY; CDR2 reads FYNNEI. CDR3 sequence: CASSAYSGGEETQYF. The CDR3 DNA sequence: TGTGCCAGCAGTGCATATAGCGGGGGGGAAGAGACCCAGTACTTC.

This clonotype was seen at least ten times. CDR3 protein: CASSQASGGSHEQYF. In DNA form, the CDR3 reads TGTGCCAGCAGCCAAGCAAGCGGGGGGTCCCACGAGCAGTACTTC. This chain joins TRBV3-1 and TRBJ2-7; 9 bases match TRBD2. Germline trimming cut 1 base from V and 5 bases from J; bases unmatched to any gene: 6. Germline V lookup: CDR1 LGHDT, CDR2 YNNKEL (reference sequence). The CDR3 sequence is 15 residues long.

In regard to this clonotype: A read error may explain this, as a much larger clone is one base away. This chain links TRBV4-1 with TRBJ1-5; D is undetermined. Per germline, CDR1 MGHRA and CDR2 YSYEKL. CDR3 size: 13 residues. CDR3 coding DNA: TGCGTCAGCAGCCAGGTTTGGAACCAGCCCCAGCATTTT. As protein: CVSSQVWNQPQHF.

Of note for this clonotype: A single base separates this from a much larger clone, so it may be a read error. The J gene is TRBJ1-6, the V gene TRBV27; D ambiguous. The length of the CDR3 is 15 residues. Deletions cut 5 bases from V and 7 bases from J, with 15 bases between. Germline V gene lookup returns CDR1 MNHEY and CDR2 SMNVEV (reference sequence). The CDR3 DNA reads TGTGCCAGCAGTCCGACGGGTCACTTGAATTCACCCCTCCACTTT. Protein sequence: CASSPTGHLNSPLHF.

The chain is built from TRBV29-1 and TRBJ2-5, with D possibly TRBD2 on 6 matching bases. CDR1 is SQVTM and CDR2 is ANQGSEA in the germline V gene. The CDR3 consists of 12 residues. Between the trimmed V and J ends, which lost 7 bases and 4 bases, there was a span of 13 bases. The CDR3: CSALTSGETQYF. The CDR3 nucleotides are TGCAGCGCCCTGACTAGTGGAGAGACCCAGTACTTC.

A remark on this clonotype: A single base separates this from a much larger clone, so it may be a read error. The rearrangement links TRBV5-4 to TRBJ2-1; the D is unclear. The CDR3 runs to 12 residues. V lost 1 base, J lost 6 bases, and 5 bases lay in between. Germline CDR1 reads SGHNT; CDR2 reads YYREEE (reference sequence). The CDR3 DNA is TGTGCCAGCAGCTTGAGGTTCAATGAGCAGTTCTTC. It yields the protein CASSLRFNEQFF.

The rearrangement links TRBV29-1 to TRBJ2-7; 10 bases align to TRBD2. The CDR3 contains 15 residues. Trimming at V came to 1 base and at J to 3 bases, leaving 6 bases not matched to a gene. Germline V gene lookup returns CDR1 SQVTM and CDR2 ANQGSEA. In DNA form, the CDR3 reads TGCAGCGTTGAAGGGACTAGCGGTGGAGTCTACGAGCAGTACTTC. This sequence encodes CSVEGTSGGVYEQYF.

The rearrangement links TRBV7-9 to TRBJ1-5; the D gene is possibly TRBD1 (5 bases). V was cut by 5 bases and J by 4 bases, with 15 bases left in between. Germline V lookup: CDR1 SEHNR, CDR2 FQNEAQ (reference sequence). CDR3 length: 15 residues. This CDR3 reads CASSPGGGANQPQHF. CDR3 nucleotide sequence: TGTGCCAGCAGCCCCGGGGGAGGGGCGAATCAGCCCCAGCATTTT.

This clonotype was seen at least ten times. The CDR3 is CASRPGTPSGANVLTF. CDR3 coding DNA: TGTGCCAGCAGACCTGGGACACCCTCTGGGGCCAACGTCCTGACTTTC. The chain employs TRBV6-2 or TRBV6-3 and TRBJ2-6, with D maybe TRBD1 (6 bases). Germline V gene lookup returns CDR1 MNHEY and CDR2 SVGEGT. Trimming shortened V by 6 bases and J by 0 bases, and 12 bases separated the two germline ends. This CDR3 comprises 16 residues.

DNA of the CDR3: TGTGCCTGGACACCCGTCCACTCGGGGGAGACCCAGTACTTC. The encoded protein is CAWTPVHSGETQYF. The chain employs TRBV30 and TRBJ2-5, with D perhaps TRBD2 (5 bases). This CDR3 contains 14 residues. CDR1 and CDR2 (germline): GTSNPN, SVGIG (reference sequence). V was pared by 4 bases and J by 5 bases, with 17 bases between.

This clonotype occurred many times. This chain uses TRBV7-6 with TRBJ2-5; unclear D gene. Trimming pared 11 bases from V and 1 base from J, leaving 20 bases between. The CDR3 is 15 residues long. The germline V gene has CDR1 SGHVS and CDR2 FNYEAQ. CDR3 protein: CASEPLSGFQETQYF. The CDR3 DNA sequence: TGTGCCTCGGAGCCTTTAAGTGGCTTCCAAGAGACCCAGTACTTC.

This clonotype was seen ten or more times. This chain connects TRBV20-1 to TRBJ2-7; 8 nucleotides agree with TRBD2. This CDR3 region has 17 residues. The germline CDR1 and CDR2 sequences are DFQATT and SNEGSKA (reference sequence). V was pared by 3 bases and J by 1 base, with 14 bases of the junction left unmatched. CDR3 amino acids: CSARNPASGGPSYEQYF. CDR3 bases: TGCAGTGCTAGGAACCCCGCGAGCGGGGGCCCTTCCTACGAGCAGTACTTC.

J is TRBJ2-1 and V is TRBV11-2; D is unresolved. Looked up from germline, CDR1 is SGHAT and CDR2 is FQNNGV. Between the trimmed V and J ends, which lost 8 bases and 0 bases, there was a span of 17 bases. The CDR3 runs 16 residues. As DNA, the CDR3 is TGTGCCAGCGCCGAAACGGCGGAGAGCTCCTACAATGAGCAGTTCTTC. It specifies CASAETAESSYNEQFF. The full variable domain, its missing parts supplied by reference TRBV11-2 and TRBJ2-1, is EAGVAQSPRYKIIEKRQSVAFWCNPISGHATLYWYQQILGQGPKLLIQFQNNGVVDDSQLPKDRFSAERLKGVDSTLKIQPAKLEDSAVYLCASAETAESSYNEQFFGPGTRLTVL.

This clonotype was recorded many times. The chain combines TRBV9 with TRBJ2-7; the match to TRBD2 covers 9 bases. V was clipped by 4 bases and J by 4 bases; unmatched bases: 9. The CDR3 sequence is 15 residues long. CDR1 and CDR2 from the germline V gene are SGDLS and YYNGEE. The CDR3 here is CASSQFWTSAYEQYF. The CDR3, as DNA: TGTGCCAGCAGCCAGTTCTGGACTAGCGCTTACGAGCAGTACTTC.

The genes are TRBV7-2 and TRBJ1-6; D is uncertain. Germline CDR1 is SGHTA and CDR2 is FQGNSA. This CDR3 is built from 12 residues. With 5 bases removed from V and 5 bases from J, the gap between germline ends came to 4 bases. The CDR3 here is CASSPNNSPLHF. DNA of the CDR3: TGTGCCAGCAGCCCCAATAATTCACCCCTCCACTTT.

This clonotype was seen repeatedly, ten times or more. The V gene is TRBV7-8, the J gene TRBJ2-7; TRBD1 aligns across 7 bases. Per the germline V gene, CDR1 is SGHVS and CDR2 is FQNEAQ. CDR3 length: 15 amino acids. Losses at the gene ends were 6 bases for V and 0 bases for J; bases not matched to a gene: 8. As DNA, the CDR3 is TGTGCCAGCAGAGTAGGGACAGCTCTCTCCTACGAGCAGTACTTC. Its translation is CASRVGTALSYEQYF.

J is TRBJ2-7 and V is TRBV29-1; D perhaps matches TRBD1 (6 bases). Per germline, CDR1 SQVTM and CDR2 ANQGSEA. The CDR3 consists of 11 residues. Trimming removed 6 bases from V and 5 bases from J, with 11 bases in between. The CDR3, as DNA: TGCAGCGTCTCAGGGGTGGACGAGCAGTACTTC. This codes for CSVSGVDEQYF.

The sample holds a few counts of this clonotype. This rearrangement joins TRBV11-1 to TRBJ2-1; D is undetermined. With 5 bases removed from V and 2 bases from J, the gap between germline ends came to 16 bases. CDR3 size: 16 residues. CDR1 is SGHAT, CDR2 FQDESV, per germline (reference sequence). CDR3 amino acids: CASSPPRRRPYNEQFF. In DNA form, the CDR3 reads TGTGCCAGCAGCCCCCCCCGCAGGCGCCCCTACAATGAGCAGTTCTTC.

CDR3: CAISESQKETQYF. CDR3 coding DNA: TGTGCCATCAGTGAGTCGCAAAAAGAGACCCAGTACTTC. V gene TRBV10-3 combines with J gene TRBJ2-5, with no clear D. The CDR3 sequence is 13 residues long. Germline values: CDR1 ENHRY, CDR2 SYGVKD. The ends were cut back, 0 bases at V and 3 bases at J, with 5 bases in the middle.

In nucleotides, the CDR3 is TGCAGTGCTAGAGATGAGGGACTAGCGGGGTGGGAAAGTGACTACGAGCAGTACTTC. As protein: CSARDEGLAGWESDYEQYF. The rearrangement joins TRBV20-1 to TRBJ2-7, with TRBD2 matching over 13 bases. The germline V gene has CDR1 DFQATT and CDR2 SNEGSKA (reference sequence). The ends lost 0 bases at V and 3 bases at J; junction bases unmatched: 14. There are 19 residues in the CDR3.